This T cell receptor beta chain originates from a study of monozygotic twins with inflammatory bowel disease. Study-wide results and limits: Part of the variability in patient repertoires may have come from differing immunosuppressive treatments.

A word on this clonotype: What it binds is not known.

Template-switch reactions added UMIs with a 6-nucleotide sample barcode. Researchers put TCRalpha and TCRbeta cDNA through two nested PCRs lasting about 17 and 10 cycles. TCRdb re-called the 5' RACE reads; every CDR3 protein appears as one record, without DNA. This listing includes approximately 330,000 distinct CDR3 sequences. Whole blood, unsorted for T cells, was the source of total RNA. The sequence was obtained from a human donor with ulcerative colitis or Crohn's disease, or a healthy co-twin of an affected twin (not recorded which). Sequencing was performed on blood.

The CDR3 sequence: CASSFFGGGADTQYF. The rearrangement uses TRBV12-3 or TRBV12-4 and TRBJ2-3; as DNA is missing, the TRBD2 call by TCRdb cannot be tested. The CDR3 loop spans 15 amino acids.